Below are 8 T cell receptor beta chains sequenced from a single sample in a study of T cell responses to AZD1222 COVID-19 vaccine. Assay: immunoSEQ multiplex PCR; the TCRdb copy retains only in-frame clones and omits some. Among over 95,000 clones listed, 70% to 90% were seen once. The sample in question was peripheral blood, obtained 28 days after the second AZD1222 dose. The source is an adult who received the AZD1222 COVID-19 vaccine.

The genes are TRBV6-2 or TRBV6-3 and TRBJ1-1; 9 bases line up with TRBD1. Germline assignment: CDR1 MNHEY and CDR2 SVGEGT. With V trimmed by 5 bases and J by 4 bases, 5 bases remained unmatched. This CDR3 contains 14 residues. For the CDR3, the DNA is TGTGCCAGCAGTAAGGGACAGGGATTCACTGAAGCTTTCTTT. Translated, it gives CASSKGQGFTEAFF.

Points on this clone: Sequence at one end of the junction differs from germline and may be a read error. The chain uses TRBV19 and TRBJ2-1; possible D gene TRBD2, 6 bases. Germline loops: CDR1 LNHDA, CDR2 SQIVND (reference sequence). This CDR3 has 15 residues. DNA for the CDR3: TGTGTCAGTAGTAATCTAGCGCACTCCTACAATGAGCAGTTCTTC. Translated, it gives CVSSNLAHSYNEQFF.

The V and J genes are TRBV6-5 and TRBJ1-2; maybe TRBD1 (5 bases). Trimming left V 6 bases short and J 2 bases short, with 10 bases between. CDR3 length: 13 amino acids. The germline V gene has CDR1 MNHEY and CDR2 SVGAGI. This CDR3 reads CASSARDNYGYTF. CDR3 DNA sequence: TGTGCCAGCAGCGCCCGGGACAACTATGGCTACACCTTC.

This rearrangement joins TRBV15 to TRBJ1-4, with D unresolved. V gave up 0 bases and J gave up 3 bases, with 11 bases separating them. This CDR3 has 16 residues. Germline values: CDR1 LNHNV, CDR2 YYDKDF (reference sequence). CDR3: CATSRDLRGSNEKLFF. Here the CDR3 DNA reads TGTGCCACCAGCAGAGATCTGCGGGGATCTAATGAAAAACTGTTTTTT.

The CDR3 protein is CASRPDRLSNQPQHF. DNA of the CDR3: TGTGCCAGCAGGCCGGACAGGCTTAGCAATCAGCCCCAGCATTTT. The chain joins TRBV2 to TRBJ1-5; 7 nucleotides agree with TRBD1. The length of the CDR3 is 15 residues. Germline CDR1 SNHLY, CDR2 FYNNEI. With V trimmed by 6 bases and J by 0 bases, 5 bases remained unmatched.

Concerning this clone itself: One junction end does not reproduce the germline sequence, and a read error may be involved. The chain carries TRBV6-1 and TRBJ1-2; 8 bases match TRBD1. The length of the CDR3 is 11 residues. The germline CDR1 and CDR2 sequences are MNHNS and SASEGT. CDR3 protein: CASSEGDRRVF. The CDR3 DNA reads TGTGCCAGCAGTGAAGGGGACAGGAGAGTCTTC.

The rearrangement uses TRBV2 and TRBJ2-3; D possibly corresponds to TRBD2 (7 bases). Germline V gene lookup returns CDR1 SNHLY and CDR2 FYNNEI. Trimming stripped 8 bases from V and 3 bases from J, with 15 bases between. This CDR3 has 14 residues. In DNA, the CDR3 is TGTGCCAGCGGAGAGGGGGGGCTAACAGATACGCAGTATTTT. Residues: CASGEGGLTDTQYF. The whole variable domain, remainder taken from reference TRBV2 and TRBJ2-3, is EPEVTQTPSHQVTQMGQEVILRCVPISNHLYFYWYRQILGQKVEFLVSFYNNEISEKSEIFDDQFSVERPDGSNFTLKIRSTKLEDSAMYFCASGEGGLTDTQYFGPGTRLTVL.

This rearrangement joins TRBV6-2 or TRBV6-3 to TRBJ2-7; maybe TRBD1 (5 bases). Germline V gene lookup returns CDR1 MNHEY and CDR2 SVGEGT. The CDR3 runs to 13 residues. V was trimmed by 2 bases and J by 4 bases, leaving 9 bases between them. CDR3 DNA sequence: TGTGCCAGCAGTTACGTGCAGGGTTACGAGCAGTACTTC. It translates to CASSYVQGYEQYF.